The clone carrying this T cell receptor (beta chain) was observed a few times. The antigen remains unidentified. Diagnoses rested on clinical symptoms, serum thyroxine and TRAb, thyroid ultrasound and orbital computed tomography. PBMCs came from more than 9.5 ml fresh peripheral blood. RNA transcripts yielded amplified TCR beta CDR3 regions. The TCR CDR3 was amplified in a first-round RT-PCR using the HTBI primer set. MiXCR, run by TCRdb on the multiplex PCR reads, gives a single entry per CDR3 protein. The sample records under 400,000 distinct CDR3 sequences, around 15% being singletons. There are 16 residues in the CDR3. Unmatched junction bases numbered 7, after V lost 2 bases and J lost 4 bases. Germline V gives CDR1 DFQATT, CDR2 SNEGSKA (reference sequence). The data originate from a study of T cells in Graves' hyperthyroidism and ophthalmopathy. Study-wide context: Blood from the periphery was taken at initial diagnosis, before any treatment. General study findings and limits: Blood held most thyroid clonotypes expanded above 0.001 frequency.

The sequence was collected from a woman aged 55 to 70 with Graves' ophthalmopathy. This chain uses TRBV20-1 with TRBJ2-3; TRBD2 matches at 12 bases. Sequencing was performed on blood. CDR3 bases: TGCAGTGCTAGACCAACTAGCGGGAGGAGGGCAGATACGCAGTATTTT. Amino acid sequence: CSARPTSGRRADTQYF.